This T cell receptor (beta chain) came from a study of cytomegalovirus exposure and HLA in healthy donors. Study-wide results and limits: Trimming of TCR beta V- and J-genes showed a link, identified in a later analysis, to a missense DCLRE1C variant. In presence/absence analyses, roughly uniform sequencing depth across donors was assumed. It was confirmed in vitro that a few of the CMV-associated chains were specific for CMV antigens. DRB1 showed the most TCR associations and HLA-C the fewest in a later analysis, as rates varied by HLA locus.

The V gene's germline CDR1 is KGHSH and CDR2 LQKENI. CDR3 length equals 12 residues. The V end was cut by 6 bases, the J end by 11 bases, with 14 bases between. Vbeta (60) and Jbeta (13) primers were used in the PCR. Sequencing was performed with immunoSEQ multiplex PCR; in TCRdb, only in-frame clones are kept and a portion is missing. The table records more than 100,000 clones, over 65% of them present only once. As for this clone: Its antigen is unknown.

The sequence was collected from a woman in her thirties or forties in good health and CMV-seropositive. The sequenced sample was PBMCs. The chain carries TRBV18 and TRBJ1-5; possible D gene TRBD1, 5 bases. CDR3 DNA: TGTGCCAGCTCCCCTACAGGAGTAACCCAGCATTTT. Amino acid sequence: CASSPTGVTQHF. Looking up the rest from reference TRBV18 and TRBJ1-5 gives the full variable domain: NAGVMQNPRHLVRRRGQEARLRCSPMKGHSHVYWYRQLPEEGLKFMVYLQKENIIDESGMPKERFSAEFPKEGPSILRIQQVVRGDSAAYFCASSPTGVTQHFGDGTRLSIL.